The clone carrying this T cell receptor (beta chain) was seen more than once but under ten times. Antigen specificity is unknown. Investigators reverse transcribed all isolated RNA, so they sequenced expressed TCRB transcripts. Sequenced by immunoSEQ multiplex PCR; TCRdb stores in-frame clones only, minus some. The sample includes hundreds of thousands of clones, 10% to 15% of them seen just once. The data stem from a study of beta chain features in type 1 diabetes. General study results and limits: Shortening that was moderate but significant affected the TCRB CDR3s of Type 1 diabetes patients in all four CD4+ subsets. Cells carrying high TCR expression could end up over-represented when cDNA is sequenced.

CDR1 and CDR2 from the germline V gene are LNHDA and SQIVND (reference sequence). V lost 6 bases to trimming and J lost 2 bases; unmatched junction nucleotides: 3. CDR3 length: 14 amino acids. The material sequenced was naive CD4+ T cells from blood. The sequence was obtained from a woman between 18 and 29 years old with type 1 diabetes. The chain uses TRBV19 and TRBJ2-5; the match to TRBD2 covers 10 bases. The CDR3 reads CASRPSGGQETQYF. In DNA form, the CDR3 reads TGTGCCAGTAGACCTAGCGGGGGACAAGAGACCCAGTACTTC.